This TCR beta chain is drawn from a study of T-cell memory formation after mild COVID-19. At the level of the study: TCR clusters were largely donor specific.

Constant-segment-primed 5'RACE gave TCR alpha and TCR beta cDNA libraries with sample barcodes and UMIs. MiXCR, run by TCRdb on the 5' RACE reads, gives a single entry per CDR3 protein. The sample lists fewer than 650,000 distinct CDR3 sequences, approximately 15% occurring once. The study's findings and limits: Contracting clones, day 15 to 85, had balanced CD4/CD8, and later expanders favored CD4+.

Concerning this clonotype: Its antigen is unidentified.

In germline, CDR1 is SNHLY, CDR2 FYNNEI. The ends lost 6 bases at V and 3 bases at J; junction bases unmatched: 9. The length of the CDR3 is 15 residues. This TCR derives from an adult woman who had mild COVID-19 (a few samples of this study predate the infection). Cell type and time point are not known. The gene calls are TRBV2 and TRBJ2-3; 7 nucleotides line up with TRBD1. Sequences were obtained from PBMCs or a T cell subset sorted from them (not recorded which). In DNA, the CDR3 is TGTGCCAGCAGGAAGACAGGGTCTAATACAGATACGCAGTATTTT. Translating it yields CASRKTGSNTDTQYF.